Listed here are 15 T cell receptor beta chains from one sample, sequenced in a study of response to subunit inactivated influenza vaccine (dated by TCRdb to the late 2010s). The library was generated by RT-PCR. Instrument used: Illumina HiSeq 2500. Starting from the raw public reads, TCRdb applied fastp trimming at Q25, assembled clones with MiXCR and retained in-frame beta chains. A single entry per CDR3 protein holds the most common genes and DNA from its merged rows. The sample table contains about 170,000 distinct CDR3 sequences; only one count was recorded for less than 15% of them. About 29% of the sample is taken by the ten largest. In addition, the sample was reused for a study of T cells expressing NK-cell markers. As noted in the second study: TCR beta cDNA libraries were prepared using 5'RACE template switching, which introduced a universal primer site and unique molecular identifiers.

Here the sequenced sample was CD8+ T cells sorted from PBMCs, taken roughly 12 days after vaccination. These TCRs come from a middle-aged man who received an inactivated influenza vaccine. Donor details come from another sample of the same person, matched by shared clones.

The sample holds many counts of this clonotype. The V gene is TRBV5-1, the J gene TRBJ2-7; perhaps TRBD2 as D (6 bases). V dropped 3 bases and J dropped 0 bases, with 13 bases sitting between them. Germline V CDR1 and CDR2: SGHRS, YFSETQ. The CDR3 contains 15 residues. CDR3 in amino acids: CASSYRDGSSYEQYF. The CDR3 DNA sequence: TGCGCCAGCAGCTACCGGGACGGGAGCTCCTACGAGCAGTACTTC.

This clonotype appeared a few times. The rearrangement joins TRBV19 to TRBJ1-5; no definite D call. Trimming removed 3 bases at V and 0 bases at J, with 15 bases between. Germline V gives CDR1 LNHDA, CDR2 SQIVND (reference sequence). This CDR3 is 17 amino acids long. DNA for the CDR3: TGTGCCAGTAGTATCCGTGAGCTTAGTTATAGCAATCAGCCCCAGCATTTT. Its translation is CASSIRELSYSNQPQHF. Together with reference TRBV19 and TRBJ1-5, the CDR3 gives the full variable domain: DGGITQSPKYLFRKEGQNVTLSCEQNLNHDAMYWYRQDPGQGLRLIYYSQIVNDFQKGDIAEGYSVSREKKESFPLTVTSAQKNPTAFYLCASSIRELSYSNQPQHFGDGTRLSIL.

This clonotype was seen more than once but under ten times. The J gene is TRBJ2-5, the V gene TRBV28; 9 bases match TRBD2. V lost 5 bases, J lost 4 bases, and 11 bases stayed unmatched. This CDR3 has 16 residues. Germline V gene lookup returns CDR1 MDHEN and CDR2 SYDVKM. DNA for the CDR3: TGTGCCAGCAGTCTCCTTAGCGGGAGCCAGGGAGAGACCCAGTACTTC. This sequence encodes CASSLLSGSQGETQYF.

The CDR3 loop is CASSRRDRLNTEAFF. The CDR3 DNA follows: TGTGCCAGCTCACGGAGGGACAGGCTTAACACTGAAGCTTTCTTT. The gene calls are TRBV18 and TRBJ1-1; TRBD1 aligns across 8 bases. The V and J ends lost 4 bases and 2 bases, in that order; junction bases with no gene match: 6. The CDR3 consists of 15 residues. The germline CDR1 and CDR2 sequences are KGHSH and LQKENI.

Ten or more counts support this clonotype. The chain links TRBV7-9 to TRBJ2-2, with D perhaps being TRBD1 or TRBD2 (6 bases each). Deletions cut 5 bases from V and 4 bases from J, with 17 bases between. The germline CDR1 and CDR2 sequences are SEHNR and FQNEAQ (reference sequence). The CDR3 spans 16 residues. In DNA form, the CDR3 reads TGTGCCAGCAGCAAGGGGGACTTTACAGCCACCGGGGAGCTGTTTTTT. Protein product: CASSKGDFTATGELFF.

This clonotype showed up many times. The chain combines TRBV7-9 with TRBJ2-5, with 7 bases fitting TRBD2. V shed 4 bases and J 3 bases; nucleotides not matched to a gene: 5. Germline V CDR1 and CDR2: SEHNR, FQNEAQ (reference sequence). The CDR3 extends over 14 amino acids. The CDR3 DNA reads TGTGCCAGCAGCTCCCCCCTAGCGGAAGAGACCCAGTACTTC. Protein product: CASSSPLAEETQYF.

CDR3 residues: CASSSSIGETQYF. The CDR3 bases are TGTGCCAGCAGCTCAAGTATTGGGGAGACCCAGTACTTC. The V and J genes are TRBV7-3 and TRBJ2-5; D ambiguous. Germline CDR1 SGHTA, CDR2 FQGTGA. This CDR3 region has 13 residues. V was pared by 4 bases and J by 5 bases, with 11 bases between.

This clonotype came up a few times. The rearrangement links TRBV18 to TRBJ2-5, with D perhaps matching TRBD2 (5 bases). Germline V gene lookup returns CDR1 KGHSH and CDR2 LQKENI. The CDR3 totals 18 residues. V was clipped by 3 bases and J by 4 bases, with 24 bases between them. CDR3 DNA sequence: TGTGCCAGCTCACCCTGGCGGTCGGCGGAGGAGAGGGTAGAGACCCAGTACTTC. It codes for CASSPWRSAEERVETQYF.

The rearrangement links TRBV6-5 to TRBJ2-3; D gene ambiguous. CDR1 and CDR2 (germline): MNHEY, SVGAGI. This CDR3 has 13 residues. Trimming removed 2 bases from V and 6 bases from J, with 9 bases in between. The CDR3 DNA reads TGTGCCAGCAGTTACAGCGTTCGGGATACGCAGTATTTT. Translation gives CASSYSVRDTQYF.

This clonotype was seen more than once but under ten times. The chain recombines TRBV28 with TRBJ2-7; TRBD2 agrees at 9 bases. After removal of 2 bases from V and 6 bases from J, the junction contained 17 bases not matched to a gene. CDR3 length: 18 residues. Germline CDR1 MDHEN, CDR2 SYDVKM. The CDR3 here is CASSLKRMREGFGVEQYF. DNA of the CDR3: TGTGCCAGCAGTTTAAAAAGAATGCGGGAGGGCTTTGGGGTCGAGCAGTACTTC.

This clonotype showed up just a few times. V is TRBV7-9 and J is TRBJ2-7; 7 bases line up with TRBD2. The CDR3 is 16 amino acids. Germline V gene sequence: CDR1 SEHNR, CDR2 FQNEAQ (reference sequence). Trimming cost V 4 bases and J 4 bases; bases outside gene matches: 13. CDR3 sequence reads: CASSSDIGLDRYEQYF. The CDR3 coding sequence is TGTGCCAGCAGCTCGGACATTGGACTAGATAGGTACGAGCAGTACTTC.

This clonotype occurred a few times. The V gene is TRBV20-1, the J gene TRBJ2-7; the D is unclear. The length of the CDR3 is 12 residues. The V and J ends lost 2 bases and 3 bases respectively, with 8 bases between them. The germline gives CDR1 DFQATT, CDR2 SNEGSKA (reference sequence). The DNA of the CDR3 is TGCAGTGCTAGACCCGACGGCTACGAGCAGTACTTC. Encoded protein: CSARPDGYEQYF.

This clonotype was detected only a few times. The chain recombines TRBV2 with TRBJ2-7; D is possibly TRBD1 (6 bases). Germline V gene data show CDR1 as SNHLY and CDR2 as FYNNEI. V was shortened by 0 bases and J by 0 bases, with 15 bases between the two germline ends. This CDR3 spans 17 amino acids. This CDR3 reads CASSEARGQWSSYEQYF. The CDR3 region has the DNA TGTGCCAGCAGTGAAGCAAGGGGACAATGGAGCTCCTACGAGCAGTACTTC.

This clonotype was found many times. V is TRBV5-1 and J is TRBJ2-2, with D perhaps matching TRBD2 (6 bases). From germline, CDR1 is SGHRS and CDR2 YFSETQ. V lost 6 bases to trimming and J lost 2 bases, with 8 bases between them. There are 13 residues in the CDR3. CDR3 sequence (DNA): TGCGCCAGCAACGGGGGAAACACCGGGGAGCTGTTTTTT. Protein sequence: CASNGGNTGELFF.

The chain has TRBV29-1 and TRBJ2-7; D gene uncertain. The CDR3 consists of 12 residues. Between the trimmed V and J ends, which lost 4 bases and 3 bases, there was a span of 10 bases. Germline V lookup: CDR1 SQVTM, CDR2 ANQGSEA. The DNA for the CDR3 is TGCAGCGTTGGGTTAGGAAGCTACGAGCAGTACTTC. Translated: CSVGLGSYEQYF.